This T cell receptor beta chain derives from a study of cytomegalovirus exposure and HLA in healthy donors. Overall study findings and caveats: Common viral pathogens (according to a later analysis) appeared linked to several of the most significant clusters.

The CDR3 is 21 residues long. Germline assignment: CDR1 MNHGY and CDR2 SVAAGI. The V and J ends lost 5 bases and 2 bases, in that order; junction bases with no gene match: 19. This clone was counted between two and nine times. Antigen: not known. The PCR made use of 60 Vbeta and 13 Jbeta primers. Profiled with immunoSEQ multiplex PCR; TCRdb holds only in-frame clones, not every one. Here the sample spans under 120,000 clones, 70% being singletons. Sequenced input: PBMCs. The sequence came from a man between 35 and 55 years old in good health and CMV-seropositive. The V and J genes are TRBV6-9 and TRBJ2-7; 15 bases are a match to TRBD2. For the CDR3, the DNA is TGTGCCAGCAGTCGCCAGGGGGCCAAAAAAGGACTAGCGGGAGGGCCCTACGAGCAGTACGTC. Translating gives CASSRQGAKKGLAGGPYEQYV.